This T cell receptor beta chain was documented in a study of T cells after yellow fever vaccination. Study at large: With SMART-Seq v4 Ultra Low Input, the fractions containing low cell numbers were prepared.

Using its own MiXCR run on the 5' RACE reads, TCRdb lists one record per CDR3 protein. Of hundreds of thousands of distinct CDR3 sequences listed, 12% are singletons. Germline V gene data show CDR1 as SGHTA and CDR2 as FQGNSA. The V gene end was trimmed by 2 bases and the J gene end by 4 bases; junction bases not matched to a gene: 5. The CDR3 is made up of 15 amino acids. The table lists this clonotype with a few counts. This TCR came from a man in his thirties or forties who received the YFV17D yellow fever vaccine. This chain links TRBV7-2 with TRBJ2-1; TRBD2 aligns across 7 bases. This specimen was PBMCs, taken on the day of the yellow fever booster vaccination. The CDR3 sequence is CASSLTAGVYNEQFF. CDR3 in DNA: TGTGCCAGCAGCTTAACGGCGGGGGTTTACAATGAGCAGTTCTTC. The whole variable domain, remainder taken from reference TRBV7-2 and TRBJ2-1, is GAGVSQSPSNKVTEKGKDVELRCDPISGHTALYWYRQSLGQGLEFLIYFQGNSAPDKSGLPSDRFSAERTGGSVSTLTIQRTQQEDSAVYLCASSLTAGVYNEQFFGPGTRLTVL.